Listed below are T cell receptor beta chains from one sample, sequenced in a study of blood T cell repertoires in COVID-19. Profiling relied on immunoSEQ multiplex PCR, and the TCRdb table lists in-frame clones only, not all of them. Here the sample spans over 30,000 clones, around 80% being singletons. Sequenced sample: peripheral blood. All receptors come from a man older than 75 with active or convalescent COVID-19. CDR3s include the opening cysteine and the closing phenylalanine or tryptophan. A D gene is named only where the DNA matches it firmly. Only some rows state a clone size, as once, few, many or a class for expanded clones.

J gene: TRBJ2-1; clone size: .; V gene: TRBV19; D gene: TRBD2; CDR3 DNA: TGTGCCAGTAGTGAAGGTAGCGGGAGGAACAATGAGCAGTTCTTC; CDR3 protein: CASSEGSGRNNEQFF
J gene: TRBJ1-2; clone size: .; V gene: TRBV12-3/TRBV12-4; D gene: TRBD1; CDR3 DNA: TGTGCCAGCAGAACATCAGGGGGCTATGGCTACACCTTC; CDR3 protein: CASRTSGGYGYTF
J gene: TRBJ2-5; clone size: .; V gene: TRBV19; D gene: TRBD2; CDR3 DNA: TGTGCCAGTAGCACCGGACTAGCGGGAGGAGAGACCCAGTACTTC; CDR3 protein: CASSTGLAGGETQYF
J gene: TRBJ2-4; clone size: .; V gene: TRBV6-2/TRBV6-3; D gene: TRBD1; CDR3 DNA: TGTGCCAGCAGTTTGACAGGGGGCGCGTGGGAAAACATTCAGTACTTC; CDR3 protein: CASSLTGGAWENIQYF
J gene: TRBJ1-3; clone size: few; V gene: TRBV5-5; D gene: TRBD1; CDR3 DNA: TGTGCCAGCAGCTCGGGACAGTCTGGAAACACCATATATTTT; CDR3 protein: CASSSGQSGNTIYF
J gene: TRBJ1-1; clone size: .; V gene: TRBV5-1; D gene: TRBD1; CDR3 DNA: TGCGCCAGCAGCTTCCGGACAGGGATAAACACTGAAGCTTTCTTT; CDR3 protein: CASSFRTGINTEAFF
J gene: TRBJ2-3; clone size: .; V gene: TRBV28; D gene: TRBD1; CDR3 DNA: TGTGCCAGCAGTTCAGGGGGACCTCTTGGTACAGATACGCAGTATTTT; CDR3 protein: CASSSGGPLGTDTQYF
J gene: TRBJ2-1; clone size: few; V gene: TRBV13; D gene: TRBD2; CDR3 DNA: TGTGCCAGCAGCCAGACTAGCTATGAGCAGTTCTTC; CDR3 protein: CASSQTSYEQFF
J gene: TRBJ1-6; clone size: .; V gene: TRBV6-6; D gene: .; CDR3 DNA: TGTGCCAGCAGTTACTCGAAGGAGCTCTATAATTCACCCCTCCACTTT; CDR3 protein: CASSYSKELYNSPLHF
J gene: TRBJ2-7; clone size: .; V gene: TRBV30; D gene: .; CDR3 DNA: TGTGCCTGGAAACTATCCGGTCGCAACTACGAGCAGTACTTC; CDR3 protein: CAWKLSGRNYEQYF
J gene: TRBJ2-1; clone size: few; V gene: TRBV6-5; D gene: TRBD1; CDR3 DNA: TGTGCCAGCCGGGACAGGGAGTACAATGAGCAGTTCTTC; CDR3 protein: CASRDREYNEQFF
J gene: TRBJ1-2; clone size: .; V gene: TRBV5-6; D gene: .; CDR3 DNA: TGTGCCAGCAGCTTGGCCGGGGGATACTATGGCTACACCTTC; CDR3 protein: CASSLAGGYYGYTF
J gene: TRBJ2-1; clone size: .; V gene: TRBV4-1; D gene: .; CDR3 DNA: TGCGCCAGCAGCCAAGTGCGGAATGAGCAGTTCTTC; CDR3 protein: CASSQVRNEQFF
J gene: TRBJ2-2; clone size: .; V gene: TRBV6-2/TRBV6-3; D gene: TRBD1; CDR3 DNA: TGTGCCAGCAGCCCGGACAGGGGGCAGAACACCGGGGAGCTGTTTTTT; CDR3 protein: CASSPDRGQNTGELFF
J gene: TRBJ2-1; clone size: .; V gene: TRBV7-9; D gene: TRBD2; CDR3 DNA: TGTGCCAGCAGCTTAGGGGGCGGCAGCGGGAGTTTTTCCTACAATGAGCAGTTCTTC; CDR3 protein: CASSLGGGSGSFSYNEQFF
J gene: TRBJ2-1; clone size: .; V gene: TRBV2; D gene: TRBD2; CDR3 DNA: TGTGCCAGCAGTGGGACTAGCGGTCCCTACAATGAGCAGTTCTTC; CDR3 protein: CASSGTSGPYNEQFF
J gene: TRBJ1-5; clone size: .; V gene: TRBV30; D gene: .; CDR3 DNA: TGTGCCTGGAGTTGGGCAGGAGGGAAGCCCCAGCATTTT; CDR3 protein: CAWSWAGGKPQHF
J gene: TRBJ1-1; clone size: few; V gene: TRBV24-1; D gene: TRBD1; CDR3 DNA: TGTGCCACCAGAAGGGACAGTTACACTGAAGCTTTCTTT; CDR3 protein: CATRRDSYTEAFF
J gene: TRBJ2-1; clone size: medium-sized; V gene: TRBV28; D gene: .; CDR3 DNA: TGTGCCAGCAGCCGAGTAGAGAATGAGCAGTTCTTC; CDR3 protein: CASSRVENEQFF
J gene: TRBJ1-1; clone size: .; V gene: TRBV18; D gene: .; CDR3 DNA: TGTGCCAGCTCACCACTGCCAGGAGGGGAAAACACTGAAGCTTTCTTT; CDR3 protein: CASSPLPGGENTEAFF
J gene: TRBJ2-7; clone size: .; V gene: TRBV27; D gene: .; CDR3 DNA: TGTGCCAGCAGTCCTACCGGGGGCTACGAGCAGTACTTC; CDR3 protein: CASSPTGGYEQYF
J gene: TRBJ2-7; clone size: .; V gene: TRBV5-1; D gene: .; CDR3 DNA: TGCGCCAGCAGCTCCACCAAGGACTACTCCTACGAGCAGTACTTC; CDR3 protein: CASSSTKDYSYEQYF
J gene: TRBJ2-1; clone size: few; V gene: TRBV6-1; D gene: TRBD2; CDR3 DNA: TGTGCCAGCAGTGAAGATCTAGCGGCCTACAATGAGCAGTTCTTC; CDR3 protein: CASSEDLAAYNEQFF
J gene: TRBJ1-5; clone size: .; V gene: TRBV18; D gene: TRBD1; CDR3 DNA: TGTGCCAGCTCAGACAGGGTTGGTCAGCCCCAGCATTTT; CDR3 protein: CASSDRVGQPQHF
J gene: TRBJ1-1; clone size: .; V gene: TRBV27; D gene: .; CDR3 DNA: TGTGCCAGCAGTTCCCCAGGGGCGATTAACACTGAAGCTTTCTTT; CDR3 protein: CASSSPGAINTEAFF
J gene: TRBJ2-7; clone size: few; V gene: TRBV10-3; D gene: .; CDR3 DNA: TGTGCCATCAGTGAGTCAGGCCAGGGGACCCACTTC; CDR3 protein: CAISESGQGTHF
J gene: TRBJ2-2; clone size: .; V gene: TRBV7-2; D gene: .; CDR3 DNA: TGTGCCAGCAGTCTTCAGGGGGGACAGTTGGTCGGGGAGCTGTTTTTT; CDR3 protein: CASSLQGGQLVGELFF
J gene: TRBJ1-1; clone size: .; V gene: TRBV28; D gene: .; CDR3 DNA: TGTGCCAGCAGTCAGCCGACGGGGATGAACACTGAAGCTTTCTTT; CDR3 protein: CASSQPTGMNTEAFF
J gene: TRBJ2-2; clone size: .; V gene: TRBV4-2; D gene: TRBD2; CDR3 DNA: TGTGCCAGCAGCCAAGGGACTAGCGACACCGGGGAGCTGTTTTTT; CDR3 protein: CASSQGTSDTGELFF
J gene: TRBJ2-1; clone size: .; V gene: TRBV9; D gene: .; CDR3 DNA: TGTGCCAGCAAGCGGGTTAGCTCCTACAATGAGCAGTTCTTC; CDR3 protein: CASKRVSSYNEQFF
J gene: TRBJ1-2; clone size: .; V gene: TRBV11-2; D gene: .; CDR3 DNA: TGTGCCAGCAGCTACGATAAGGGAAGCAGGGAGGGAGGCTACACCTTC; CDR3 protein: CASSYDKGSREGGYTF
J gene: TRBJ1-2; clone size: .; V gene: TRBV20-1; D gene: .; CDR3 DNA: TGCAGTGCTAGTCCTGCGGGCCGTTATGGCTACACCTTC; CDR3 protein: CSASPAGRYGYTF
J gene: TRBJ2-7; clone size: .; V gene: TRBV13; D gene: TRBD1; CDR3 DNA: TGTGCCAGCAGCCTATTAGCCGGGACAGGGGGCTCCGAGCAGTACTTC; CDR3 protein: CASSLLAGTGGSEQYF
J gene: TRBJ2-7; clone size: .; V gene: TRBV3-1/TRBV3-2; D gene: .; CDR3 DNA: TGTGCCAGCAGCCTACAGGGTCCCCACGAGCAGTACTTC; CDR3 protein: CASSLQGPHEQYF
J gene: TRBJ2-7; clone size: .; V gene: TRBV29-1; D gene: TRBD2; CDR3 DNA: TGCAGCGTTGGAGGAGCGGGAGGTCCCTACGAGCAGTACTTC; CDR3 protein: CSVGGAGGPYEQYF
J gene: TRBJ1-1; clone size: once; V gene: TRBV21-1; D gene: .; CDR3 DNA: TGTGCCAGCAGCAAAGAATTGACAGGGCGGAGGAACACTGAAGCTTTCTTT; CDR3 protein: CASSKELTGRRNTEAFF
J gene: TRBJ2-1; clone size: .; V gene: TRBV27; D gene: TRBD2; CDR3 DNA: TGTGCCAGCACCCCGGGGCTAGCGGGAAGGAATGAGCAGTTCTTC; CDR3 protein: CASTPGLAGRNEQFF
J gene: TRBJ2-5; clone size: few; V gene: TRBV27; D gene: TRBD2; CDR3 DNA: TGTGCCAGCAGTTCGAGACTAGCGGGAGGGGCCCAGACCCAGTACTTC; CDR3 protein: CASSSRLAGGAQTQYF
J gene: TRBJ2-1; clone size: .; V gene: TRBV10-3; D gene: .; CDR3 DNA: TGTGCCATCAGTGGTTATCGGGGGTCCTCCTACAATGAGCAGTTCTTC; CDR3 protein: CAISGYRGSSYNEQFF
J gene: TRBJ2-3; clone size: .; V gene: TRBV18; D gene: .; CDR3 DNA: TGTGCCAGCTCACCACCGATGGGAGAGGCAGATACGCAGTATTTT; CDR3 protein: CASSPPMGEADTQYF
J gene: TRBJ2-7; clone size: .; V gene: TRBV5-6; D gene: TRBD2; CDR3 DNA: TGTGCCAGCAGCTTGGTGCTGTTAGCGGGGAACTACGAGCAGTACTTC; CDR3 protein: CASSLVLLAGNYEQYF
J gene: TRBJ2-5; clone size: .; V gene: TRBV5-1; D gene: .; CDR3 DNA: TGCGCCAGCAGCTTGAGAGGAATACTCCAAGAGACCCAGTACTTC; CDR3 protein: CASSLRGILQETQYF